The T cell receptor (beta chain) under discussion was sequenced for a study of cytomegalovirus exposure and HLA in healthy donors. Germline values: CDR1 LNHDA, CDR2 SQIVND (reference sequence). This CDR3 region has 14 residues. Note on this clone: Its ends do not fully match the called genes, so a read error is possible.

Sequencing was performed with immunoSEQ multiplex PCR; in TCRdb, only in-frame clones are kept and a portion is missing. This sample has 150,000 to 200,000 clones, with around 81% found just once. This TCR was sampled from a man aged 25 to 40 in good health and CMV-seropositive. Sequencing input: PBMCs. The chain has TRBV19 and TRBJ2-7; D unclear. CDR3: CASSLDTGSYEQYF. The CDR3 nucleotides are TGTGCCAGTAGTCTAGACACGGGCTCCTACGAGCAGTACTTC.